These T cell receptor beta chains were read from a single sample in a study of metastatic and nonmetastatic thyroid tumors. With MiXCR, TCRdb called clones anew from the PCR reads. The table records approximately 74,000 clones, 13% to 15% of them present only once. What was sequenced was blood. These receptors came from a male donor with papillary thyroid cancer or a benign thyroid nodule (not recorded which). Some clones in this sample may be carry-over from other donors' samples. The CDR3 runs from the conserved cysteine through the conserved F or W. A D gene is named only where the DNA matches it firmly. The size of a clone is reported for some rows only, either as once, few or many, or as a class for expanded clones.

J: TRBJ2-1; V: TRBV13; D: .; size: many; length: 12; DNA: TGTACCAGCAGCTTAGGTTCGAGCGAGCAGTTCTTC; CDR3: CTSSLGSSEQFF
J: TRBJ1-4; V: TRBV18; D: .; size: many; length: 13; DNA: TGTGCCAGCTCATGGGGGGCAGTCGAAAAACTGTTTTTT; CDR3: CASSWGAVEKLFF
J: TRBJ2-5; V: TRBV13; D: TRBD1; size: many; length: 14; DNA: TGTGCCAGCAGCATCCGGGACAGTCAAGAGACCCAGTACTTC; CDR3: CASSIRDSQETQYF
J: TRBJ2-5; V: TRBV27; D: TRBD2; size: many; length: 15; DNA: TGTGCCAGCAGTTTATGGGGACTACCTCCGGAGACCCAGTACTTC; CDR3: CASSLWGLPPETQYF
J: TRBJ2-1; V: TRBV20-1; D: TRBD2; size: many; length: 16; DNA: TGCAGTGCTAGAGACAGCGGGAGGGGATTCTACAATGAGCAGTTCTTC; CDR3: CSARDSGRGFYNEQFF
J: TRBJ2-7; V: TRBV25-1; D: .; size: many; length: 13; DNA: TGTGCCAGCAGTGACCGACTCTGGGACGAGCAGTACTTC; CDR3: CASSDRLWDEQYF
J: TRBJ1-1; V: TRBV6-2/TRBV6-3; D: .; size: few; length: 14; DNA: TGTGCCAGCAGAACCGGCACAGGTTACACTGAATCTTTCTTT; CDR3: CASRTGTGYTESFF
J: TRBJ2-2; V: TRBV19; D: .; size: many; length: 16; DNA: TGTGCCAGTAACAGTGGCCTCTCGAGCGGCACCGGGGAGCTGTTTTTT; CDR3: CASNSGLSSGTGELFF
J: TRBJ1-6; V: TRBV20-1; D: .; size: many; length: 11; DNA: TGCAGTGCTAGATACGGTTCACCCCTCCACTTT; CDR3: CSARYGSPLHF
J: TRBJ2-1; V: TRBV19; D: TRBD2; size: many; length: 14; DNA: TGTGCCAGTTCACGGGAGGGCCGTCCTAATGAGCAGTTCTTC; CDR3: CASSREGRPNEQFF
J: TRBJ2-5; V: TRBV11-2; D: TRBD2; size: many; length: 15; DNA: TGTGCCAGCAGCCCTAGCGGGGGCGACCAAGAGACCCAGTACTTC; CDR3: CASSPSGGDQETQYF
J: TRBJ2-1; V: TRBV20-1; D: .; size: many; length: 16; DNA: TGCAGTGCTAGAGTCGAGGAGGTCCACTCCTACAATGAGCAGTTCTTC; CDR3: CSARVEEVHSYNEQFF
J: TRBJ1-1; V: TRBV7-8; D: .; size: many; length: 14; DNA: TGTGCCAGCAGCTTAGTCGGGGAGAACACTGAAGCTTTCTTT; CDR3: CASSLVGENTEAFF
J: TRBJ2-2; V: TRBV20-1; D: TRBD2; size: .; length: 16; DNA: TGCAGTGCTTCTGGACTAGCGGGTGGAAACACCGGGGAGCCGTTTTTT; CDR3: CSASGLAGGNTGEPFF
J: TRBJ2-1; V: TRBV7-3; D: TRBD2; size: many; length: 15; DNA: TGTGCCAGCAGCAAGACCGGGACTAAATACAATGAGCAGTTCTTC; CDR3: CASSKTGTKYNEQFF
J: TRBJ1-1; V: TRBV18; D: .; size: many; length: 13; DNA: TGTGCCAGCTCACCAGCGGAACGGACTGAAGCTTTCTTT; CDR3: CASSPAERTEAFF
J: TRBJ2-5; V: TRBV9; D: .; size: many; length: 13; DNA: TGTGCCAGCAGCGAGTCAGTACAAGAGACCCAGTACTTC; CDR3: CASSESVQETQYF
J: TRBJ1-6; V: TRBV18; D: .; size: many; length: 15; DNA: TGTGCCAGCTCACCACCCGGGGCCGGGAATTCACCCCTCCACTTT; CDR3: CASSPPGAGNSPLHF
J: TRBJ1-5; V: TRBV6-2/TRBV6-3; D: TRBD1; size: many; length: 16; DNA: TGTGCCAGCCGTAACAGACAGGGGGCCCCTAATCAGCCCCAGCATTTT; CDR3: CASRNRQGAPNQPQHF
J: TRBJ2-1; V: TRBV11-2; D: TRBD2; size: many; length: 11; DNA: TGTGCCAGCAGCTTTACGGGAGGGCCGTTCTTC; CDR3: CASSFTGGPFF
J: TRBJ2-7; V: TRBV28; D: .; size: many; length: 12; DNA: TGTGCCAGCAGTTTACAGGGTTACGAGCAGTACTTC; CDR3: CASSLQGYEQYF
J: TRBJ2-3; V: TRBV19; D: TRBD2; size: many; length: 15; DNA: TGTGCCAGTAGTATTTTGGCTAGCGGGAGTTATACGCAGTATTTT; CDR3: CASSILASGSYTQYF
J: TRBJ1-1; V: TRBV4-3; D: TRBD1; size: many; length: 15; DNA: TGCGCCAGCAGCCAAGAGGGACAGCTGAACACTGAAGCTTTCTTT; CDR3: CASSQEGQLNTEAFF
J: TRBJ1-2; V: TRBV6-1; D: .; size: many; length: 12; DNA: TGTGCCAGCAGTCGGACAGCTAATGGCTACACCTTC; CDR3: CASSRTANGYTF
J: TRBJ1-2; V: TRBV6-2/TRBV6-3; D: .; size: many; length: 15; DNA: TGTGCCAGCAGTTACTCGCAGGGATGGTACTATGGCTACACCTTC; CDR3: CASSYSQGWYYGYTF
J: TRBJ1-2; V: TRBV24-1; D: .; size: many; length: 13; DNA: TGTGCCACCAGTGAGACCCTTAACTATGGCTACACCTTC; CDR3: CATSETLNYGYTF
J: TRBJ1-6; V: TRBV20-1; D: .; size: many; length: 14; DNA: TGCAGTGCCAAGGGGGGGCCTACTAATTCACCCCTCCACTTT; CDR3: CSAKGGPTNSPLHF
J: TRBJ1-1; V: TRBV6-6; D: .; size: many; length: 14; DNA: TGTGCCAGCAGTTACTCGAACGGGGACCCTGAAGCTTTCTTT; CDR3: CASSYSNGDPEAFF
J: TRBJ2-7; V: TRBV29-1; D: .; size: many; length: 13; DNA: TGCAGCGTTGAGGGAGGGGGCTCCTACGAGCAGTACTTC; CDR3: CSVEGGGSYEQYF
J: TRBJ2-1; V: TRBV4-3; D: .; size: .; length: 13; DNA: TGCGCCAGCAGCCAAGATAGGCGTCCTGAGCAGTTCTTC; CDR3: CASSQDRRPEQFF
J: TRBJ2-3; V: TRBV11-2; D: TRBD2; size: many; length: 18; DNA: TGTGCCAGCAGCTTCCCTGCTAGCGGGAGTGCAAGCACAGATACGCAGTATTTT; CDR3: CASSFPASGSASTDTQYF
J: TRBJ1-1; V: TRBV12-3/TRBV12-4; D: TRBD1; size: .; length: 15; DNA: TGTGCCAGCAGTTTTCTGACAGGGGTCTACACTGAAGCTTTCTTT; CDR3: CASSFLTGVYTEAFF
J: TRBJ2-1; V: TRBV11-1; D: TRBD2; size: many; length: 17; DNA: TGTGCCAGCAGCTTAGCGCATGGGCGGGAGGGACGGAATGAGCAGTTCTTC; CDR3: CASSLAHGREGRNEQFF
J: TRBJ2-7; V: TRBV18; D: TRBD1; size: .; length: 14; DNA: TGTGCCAGCTCACGCACTGGACAGGGTGTCGAGCAGTACTTC; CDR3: CASSRTGQGVEQYF
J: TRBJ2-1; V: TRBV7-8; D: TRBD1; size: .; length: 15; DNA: TGTGCCAGCAGCTTTGGTGGACAGGGGGCGATTGCCCAGTTCTTC; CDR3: CASSFGGQGAIAQFF
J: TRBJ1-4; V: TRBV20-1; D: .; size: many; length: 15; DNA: TGCAGTGCTAGAGTTCGAGGGTTAGGTAATGAAAAACTGTTTTTT; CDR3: CSARVRGLGNEKLFF
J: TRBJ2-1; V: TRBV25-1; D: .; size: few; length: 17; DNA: TGTGCCAGCAGTGAGGTCAGGGGGGGAGGTAAGGACAATGAGCAGTTCTTC; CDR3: CASSEVRGGGKDNEQFF
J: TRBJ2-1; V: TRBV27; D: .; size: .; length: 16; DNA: TGTGCAAGCAGACCCGAGGGAGAAGTGGGGCACAATGAGCAGTTCTTC; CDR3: CASRPEGEVGHNEQFF
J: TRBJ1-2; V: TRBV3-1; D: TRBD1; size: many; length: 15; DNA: TGTGCCAGCAGCCAAATATCAACAGGGGCCTATGGCTACACCTTC; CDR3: CASSQISTGAYGYTF
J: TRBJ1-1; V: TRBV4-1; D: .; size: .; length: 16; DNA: TGCGCCAGCAGCCAGGATCTCTACAGAGTGAACACTGAAGCTTTCTTT; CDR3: CASSQDLYRVNTEAFF
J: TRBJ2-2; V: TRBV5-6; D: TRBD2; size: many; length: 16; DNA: TGTGCCAGCAGCTTGTACCCTGCGGGAGAGGCCGGGGAGCTGTTTTTT; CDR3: CASSLYPAGEAGELFF
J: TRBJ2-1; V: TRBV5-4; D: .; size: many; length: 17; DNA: TGTGCCAGCAGCTTGATGGCCGGGGGAAGCTCCTACAATGAGCAGTTCTTC; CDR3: CASSLMAGGSSYNEQFF